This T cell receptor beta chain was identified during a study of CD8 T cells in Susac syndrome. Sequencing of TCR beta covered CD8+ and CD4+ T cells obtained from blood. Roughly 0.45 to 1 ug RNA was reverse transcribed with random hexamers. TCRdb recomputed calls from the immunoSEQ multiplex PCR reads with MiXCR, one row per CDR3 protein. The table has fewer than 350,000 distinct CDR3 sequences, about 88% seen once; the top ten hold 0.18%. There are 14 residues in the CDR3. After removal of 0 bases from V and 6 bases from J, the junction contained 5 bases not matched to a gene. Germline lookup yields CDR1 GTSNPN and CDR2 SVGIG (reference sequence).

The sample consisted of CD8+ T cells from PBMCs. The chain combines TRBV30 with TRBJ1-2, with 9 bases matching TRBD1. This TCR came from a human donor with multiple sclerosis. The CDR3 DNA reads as TGTGCCTGGAGTGTAACAGGGGGCGCGGATGGCTACACCTTC. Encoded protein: CAWSVTGGADGYTF. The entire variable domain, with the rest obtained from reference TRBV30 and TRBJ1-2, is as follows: SQTIHQWPATLVQPVGSPLSLECTVEGTSNPNLYWYRQAAGRGLQLLFYSVGIGQISSEVPQNLSASRPQDRQFILSSKKLLLSDSGFYLCAWSVTGGADGYTFGSGTRLTVV.